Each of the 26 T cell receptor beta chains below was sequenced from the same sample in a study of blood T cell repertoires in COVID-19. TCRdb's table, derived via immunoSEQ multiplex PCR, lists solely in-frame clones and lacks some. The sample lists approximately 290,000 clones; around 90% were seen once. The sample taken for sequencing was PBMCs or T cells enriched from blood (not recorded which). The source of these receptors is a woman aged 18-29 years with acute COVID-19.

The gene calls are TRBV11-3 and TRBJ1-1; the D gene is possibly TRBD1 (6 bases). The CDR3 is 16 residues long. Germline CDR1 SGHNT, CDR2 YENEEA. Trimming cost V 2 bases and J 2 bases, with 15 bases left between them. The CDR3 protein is CASSLRSGAGNTEAFF. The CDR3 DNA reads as TGTGCCAGCAGCTTAAGGTCAGGGGCGGGCAACACTGAAGCTTTCTTT.

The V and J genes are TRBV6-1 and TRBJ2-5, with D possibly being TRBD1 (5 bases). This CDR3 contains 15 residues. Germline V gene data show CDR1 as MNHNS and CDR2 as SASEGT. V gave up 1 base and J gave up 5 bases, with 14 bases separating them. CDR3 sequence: CASSEGSLGLETQYF. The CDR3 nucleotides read TGTGCCAGCAGTGAAGGGAGTTTGGGGCTGGAGACCCAGTACTTC.

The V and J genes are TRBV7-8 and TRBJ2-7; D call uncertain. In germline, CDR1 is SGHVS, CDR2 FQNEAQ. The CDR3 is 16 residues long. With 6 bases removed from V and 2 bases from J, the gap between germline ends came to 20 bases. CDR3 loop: CASSRKVGERPYEQYF. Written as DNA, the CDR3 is TGTGCCAGCAGTCGAAAAGTAGGAGAGCGCCCCTACGAGCAGTACTTC.

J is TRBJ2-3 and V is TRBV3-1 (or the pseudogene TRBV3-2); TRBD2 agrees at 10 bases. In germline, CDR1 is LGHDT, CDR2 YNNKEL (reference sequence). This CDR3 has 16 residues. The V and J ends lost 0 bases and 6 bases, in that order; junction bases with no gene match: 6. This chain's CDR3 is CASSQDWSGRGDTQYF. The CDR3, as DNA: TGTGCCAGCAGCCAAGATTGGAGCGGGAGGGGGGATACGCAGTATTTT.

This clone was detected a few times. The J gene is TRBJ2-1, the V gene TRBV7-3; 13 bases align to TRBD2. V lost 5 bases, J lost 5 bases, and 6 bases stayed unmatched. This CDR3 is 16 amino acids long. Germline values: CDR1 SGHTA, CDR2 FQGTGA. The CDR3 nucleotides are TGTGCCAGCAGCGTCGCCGGGACTAGCGGGAACAATGAGCAGTTCTTC. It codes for CASSVAGTSGNNEQFF.

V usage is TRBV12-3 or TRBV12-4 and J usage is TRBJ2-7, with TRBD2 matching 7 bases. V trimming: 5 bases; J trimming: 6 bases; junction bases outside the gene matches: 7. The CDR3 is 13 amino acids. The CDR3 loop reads CASSPGRPLEQYF. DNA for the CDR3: TGTGCCAGCAGTCCCGGGAGGCCACTCGAGCAGTACTTC.

The CDR3 reads CASSPGVAGPQETQYF. For the CDR3, the DNA is TGTGCCAGCAGCCCGGGGGTAGCGGGACCCCAAGAGACCCAGTACTTC. J is TRBJ2-5 and V is TRBV11-1; TRBD2 aligns across 8 bases. Per the germline V gene, CDR1 is SGHAT and CDR2 is FQDESV (reference sequence). The CDR3 sequence is 16 residues long. Trimming at V came to 5 bases and at J to 1 base, leaving 9 bases not matched to a gene.

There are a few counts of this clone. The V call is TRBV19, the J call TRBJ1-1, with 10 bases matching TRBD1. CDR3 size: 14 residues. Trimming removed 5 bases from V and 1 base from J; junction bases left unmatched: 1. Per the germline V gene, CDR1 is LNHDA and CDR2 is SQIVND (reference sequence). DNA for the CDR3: TGTGCCAGTAGTGGGACAGGGGAGAACACTGAAGCTTTCTTT. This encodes CASSGTGENTEAFF.

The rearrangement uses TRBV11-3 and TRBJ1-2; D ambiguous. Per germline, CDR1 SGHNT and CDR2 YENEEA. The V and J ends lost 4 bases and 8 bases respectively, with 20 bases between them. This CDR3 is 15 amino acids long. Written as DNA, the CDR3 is TGTGCCAGCAGCTCAAATAAGGCGGGTGTCAAGGGCTACACCTTC. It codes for CASSSNKAGVKGYTF.

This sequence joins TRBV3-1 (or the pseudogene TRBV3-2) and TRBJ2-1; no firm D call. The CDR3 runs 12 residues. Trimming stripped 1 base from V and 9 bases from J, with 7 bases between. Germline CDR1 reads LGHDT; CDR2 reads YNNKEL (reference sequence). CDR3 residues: CASSQGLREQFF. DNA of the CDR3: TGTGCCAGCAGCCAAGGGTTGCGTGAGCAGTTCTTC.

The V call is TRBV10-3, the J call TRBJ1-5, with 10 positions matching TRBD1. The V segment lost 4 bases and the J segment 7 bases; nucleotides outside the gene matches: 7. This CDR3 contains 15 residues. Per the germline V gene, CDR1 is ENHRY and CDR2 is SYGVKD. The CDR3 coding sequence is TGTGCCATCAGTGCCGGGACAGGGGTTGTACAGCCCCAGCATTTT. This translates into CAISAGTGVVQPQHF.

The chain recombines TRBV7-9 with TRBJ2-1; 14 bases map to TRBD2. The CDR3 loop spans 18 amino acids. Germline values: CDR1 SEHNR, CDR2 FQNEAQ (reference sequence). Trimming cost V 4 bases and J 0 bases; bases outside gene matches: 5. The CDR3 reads CASSSGLAGVASYNEQFF. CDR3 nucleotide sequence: TGTGCCAGCAGCTCGGGACTAGCGGGAGTGGCCTCCTACAATGAGCAGTTCTTC.

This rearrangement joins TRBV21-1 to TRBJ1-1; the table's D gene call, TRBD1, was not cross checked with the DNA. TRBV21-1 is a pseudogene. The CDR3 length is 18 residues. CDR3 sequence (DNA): TGTGCCAGCAGCAAAGGGGGGCAGGGAGACCACATGAACACTGAAGCTTTCTTT. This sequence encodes CASSKGGQGDHMNTEAFF.

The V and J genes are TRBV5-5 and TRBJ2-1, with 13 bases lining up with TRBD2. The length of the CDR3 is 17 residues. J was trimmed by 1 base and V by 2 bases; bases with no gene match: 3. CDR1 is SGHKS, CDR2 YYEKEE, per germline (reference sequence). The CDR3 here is CASSLPGLAGSYNEQFF. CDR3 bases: TGTGCCAGCAGCTTACCGGGACTAGCGGGGTCCTACAATGAGCAGTTCTTC.

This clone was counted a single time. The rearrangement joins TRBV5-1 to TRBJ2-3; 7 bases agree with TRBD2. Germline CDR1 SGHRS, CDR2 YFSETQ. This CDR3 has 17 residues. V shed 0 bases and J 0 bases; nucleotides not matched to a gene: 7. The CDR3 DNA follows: TGCGCCAGCAGCTTGGCTTTTGGGCGGGGGAGCACAGATACGCAGTATTTT. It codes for CASSLAFGRGSTDTQYF. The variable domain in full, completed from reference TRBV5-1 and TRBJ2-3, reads KAGVTQTPRYLIKTRGQQVTLSCSPISGHRSVSWYQQTPGQGLQFLFEYFSETQRNKGNFPGRFSGRQFSNSRSEMNVSTLELGDSALYLCASSLAFGRGSTDTQYFGPGTRLTVL.

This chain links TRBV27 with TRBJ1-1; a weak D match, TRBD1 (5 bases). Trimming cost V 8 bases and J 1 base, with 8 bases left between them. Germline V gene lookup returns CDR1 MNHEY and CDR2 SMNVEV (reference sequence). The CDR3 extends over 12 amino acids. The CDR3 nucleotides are TGTGCCAGCGGAACAGGGAACACTGAAGCTTTCTTT. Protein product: CASGTGNTEAFF.

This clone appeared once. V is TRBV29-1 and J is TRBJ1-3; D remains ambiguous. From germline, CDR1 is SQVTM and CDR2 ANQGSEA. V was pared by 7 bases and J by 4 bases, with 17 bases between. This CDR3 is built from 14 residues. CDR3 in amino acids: CSAGSGRPGNTIYF. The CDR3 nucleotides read TGCAGCGCTGGATCAGGCCGACCCGGAAACACCATATATTTT.

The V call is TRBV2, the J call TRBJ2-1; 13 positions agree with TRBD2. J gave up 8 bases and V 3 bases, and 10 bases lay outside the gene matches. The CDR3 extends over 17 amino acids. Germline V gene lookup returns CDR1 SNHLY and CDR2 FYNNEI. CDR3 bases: TGTGCCAGCAGTGAGGGAGGAGGACTAGCGGGAGTCCATGAGCAGTTCTTC. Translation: CASSEGGGLAGVHEQFF. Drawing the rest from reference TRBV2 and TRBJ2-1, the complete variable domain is EPEVTQTPSHQVTQMGQEVILRCVPISNHLYFYWYRQILGQKVEFLVSFYNNEISEKSEIFDDQFSVERPDGSNFTLKIRSTKLEDSAMYFCASSEGGGLAGVHEQFFGPGTRLTVL.

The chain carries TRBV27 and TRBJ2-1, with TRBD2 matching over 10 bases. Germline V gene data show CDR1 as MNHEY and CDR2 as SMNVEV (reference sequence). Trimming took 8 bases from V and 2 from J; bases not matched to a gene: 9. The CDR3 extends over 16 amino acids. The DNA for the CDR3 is TGTGCCAGCTCCCCTAGCGGGAGAGGGACCTACAATGAGCAGTTCTTC. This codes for CASSPSGRGTYNEQFF.

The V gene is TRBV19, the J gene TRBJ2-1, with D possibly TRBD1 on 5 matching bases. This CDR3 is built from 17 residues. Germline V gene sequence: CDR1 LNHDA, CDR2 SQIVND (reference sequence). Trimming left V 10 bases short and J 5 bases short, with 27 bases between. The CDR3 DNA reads TGTGCCACACGTAAGGGGCCGACTCCATTTGAGGACAATGAGCAGTTCTTC. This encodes CATRKGPTPFEDNEQFF.

The CDR3 region has the DNA TGTGCCAGCAGCGAGACAGGGGAGTATGGCTACACCTTC. Amino acids: CASSETGEYGYTF. The chain links TRBV3-1 (or the pseudogene TRBV3-2) to TRBJ1-2; 8 bases map to TRBD1. This CDR3 has 13 amino acids. CDR1 is LGHDT, CDR2 YNNKEL, per germline (reference sequence). V was pared by 5 bases and J by 5 bases, with 4 bases of the junction left unmatched.

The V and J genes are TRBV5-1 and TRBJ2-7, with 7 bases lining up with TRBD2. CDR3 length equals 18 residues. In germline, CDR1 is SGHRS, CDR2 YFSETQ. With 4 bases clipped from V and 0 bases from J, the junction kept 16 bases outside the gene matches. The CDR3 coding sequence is TGCGCCAGCAGCAGTACTATAGCGGGTTTCGGGAGCTCCTACGAGCAGTACTTC. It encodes CASSSTIAGFGSSYEQYF.

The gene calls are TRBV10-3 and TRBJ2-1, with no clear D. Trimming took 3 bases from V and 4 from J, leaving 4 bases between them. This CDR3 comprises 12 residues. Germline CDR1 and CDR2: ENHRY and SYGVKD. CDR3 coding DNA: TGTGCCATCAGTGAATCGTACAATGAGCAGTTCTTC. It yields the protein CAISESYNEQFF.

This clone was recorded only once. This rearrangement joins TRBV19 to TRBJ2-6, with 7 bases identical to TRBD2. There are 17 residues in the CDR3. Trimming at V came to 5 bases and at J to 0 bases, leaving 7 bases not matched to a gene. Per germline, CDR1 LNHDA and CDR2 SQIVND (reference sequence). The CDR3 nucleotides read TGTGCCAGTAGTCCGCCGGGGGGTGGCTCTGGGGCCAACGTCCTGACTTTC. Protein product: CASSPPGGGSGANVLTF.

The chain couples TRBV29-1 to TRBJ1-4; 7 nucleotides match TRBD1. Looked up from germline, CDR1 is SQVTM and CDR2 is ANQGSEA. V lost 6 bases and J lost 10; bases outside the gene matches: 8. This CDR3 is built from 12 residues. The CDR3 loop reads CSVPDRLGKLFF. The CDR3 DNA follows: TGCAGCGTCCCGGACAGGTTGGGAAAACTGTTTTTT. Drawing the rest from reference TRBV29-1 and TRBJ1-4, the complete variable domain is SAVISQKPSRDICQRGTSLTIQCQVDSQVTMMFWYRQQPGQSLTLIATANQGSEATYESGFVIDKFPISRPNLTFSTLTVSNMSPEDSSIYLCSVPDRLGKLFFGSGTQLSVL.

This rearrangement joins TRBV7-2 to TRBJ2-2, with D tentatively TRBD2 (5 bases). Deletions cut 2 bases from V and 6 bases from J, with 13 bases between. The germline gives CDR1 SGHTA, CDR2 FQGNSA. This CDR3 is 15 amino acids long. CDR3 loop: CASSLQGGGAGELFF. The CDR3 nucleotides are TGTGCCAGCAGCTTACAAGGAGGCGGTGCCGGGGAGCTGTTTTTT.